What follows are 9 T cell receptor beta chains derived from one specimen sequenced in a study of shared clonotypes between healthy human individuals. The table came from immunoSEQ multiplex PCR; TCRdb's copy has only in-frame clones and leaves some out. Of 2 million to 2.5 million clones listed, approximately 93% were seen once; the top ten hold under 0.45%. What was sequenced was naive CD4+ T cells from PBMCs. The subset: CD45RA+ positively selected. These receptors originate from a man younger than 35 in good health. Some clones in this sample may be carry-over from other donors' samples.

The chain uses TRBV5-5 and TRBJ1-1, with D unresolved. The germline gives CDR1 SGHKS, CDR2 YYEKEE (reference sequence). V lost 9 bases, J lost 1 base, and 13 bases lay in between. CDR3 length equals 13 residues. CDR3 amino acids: CATAAGPNTEAFF. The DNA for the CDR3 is TGTGCCACGGCGGCAGGCCCGAACACTGAAGCTTTCTTT.

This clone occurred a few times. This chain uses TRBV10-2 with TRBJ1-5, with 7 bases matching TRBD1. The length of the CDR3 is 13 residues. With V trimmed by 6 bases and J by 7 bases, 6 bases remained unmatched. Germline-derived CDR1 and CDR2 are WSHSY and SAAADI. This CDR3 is CASSGGTVQPQHF. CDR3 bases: TGCGCCAGCAGCGGTGGGACAGTCCAGCCCCAGCATTTT.

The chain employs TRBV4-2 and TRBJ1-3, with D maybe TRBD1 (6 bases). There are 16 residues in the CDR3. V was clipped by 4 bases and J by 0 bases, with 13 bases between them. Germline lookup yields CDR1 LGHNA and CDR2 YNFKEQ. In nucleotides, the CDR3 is TGTGCCAGCAGCCGGAACGGGGGCCCCTCTGGAAACACCATATATTTT. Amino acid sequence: CASSRNGGPSGNTIYF.

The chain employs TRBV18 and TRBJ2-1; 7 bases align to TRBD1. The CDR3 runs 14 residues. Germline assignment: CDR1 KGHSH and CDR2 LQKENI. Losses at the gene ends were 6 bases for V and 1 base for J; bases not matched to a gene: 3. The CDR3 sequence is CASSQDRSYNEQFF. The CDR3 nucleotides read TGTGCCAGCTCCCAGGACAGGTCCTACAATGAGCAGTTCTTC.

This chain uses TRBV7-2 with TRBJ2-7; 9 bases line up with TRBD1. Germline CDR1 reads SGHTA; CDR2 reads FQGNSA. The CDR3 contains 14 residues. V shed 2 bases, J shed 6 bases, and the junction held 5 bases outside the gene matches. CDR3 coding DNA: TGTGCCAGCAGCTTAACACAGGGGGCGGGCGAGCAGTACTTC. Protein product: CASSLTQGAGEQYF.

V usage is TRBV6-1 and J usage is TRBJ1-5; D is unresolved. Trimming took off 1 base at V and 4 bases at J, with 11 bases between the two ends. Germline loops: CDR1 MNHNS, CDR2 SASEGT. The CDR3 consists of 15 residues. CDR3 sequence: CASSEGSRFNQPQHF. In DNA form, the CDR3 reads TGTGCCAGCAGTGAAGGGTCTAGATTTAATCAGCCCCAGCATTTT.

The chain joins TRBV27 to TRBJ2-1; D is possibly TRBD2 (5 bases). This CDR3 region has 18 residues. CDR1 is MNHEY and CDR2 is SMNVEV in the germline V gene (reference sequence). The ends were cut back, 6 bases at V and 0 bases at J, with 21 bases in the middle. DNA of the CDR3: TGTGCCAGCAGCCTAAAGTTCTCAGCGGCGAGCTCCTACAATGAGCAGTTCTTC. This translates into CASSLKFSAASSYNEQFF.

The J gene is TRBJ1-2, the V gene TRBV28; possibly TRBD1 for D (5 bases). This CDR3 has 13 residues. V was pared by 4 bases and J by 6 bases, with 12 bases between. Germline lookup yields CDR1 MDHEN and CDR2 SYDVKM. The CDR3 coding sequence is TGTGCCAGCAGTTCAAGCCCAGGGAATGGCTACACCTTC. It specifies CASSSSPGNGYTF.

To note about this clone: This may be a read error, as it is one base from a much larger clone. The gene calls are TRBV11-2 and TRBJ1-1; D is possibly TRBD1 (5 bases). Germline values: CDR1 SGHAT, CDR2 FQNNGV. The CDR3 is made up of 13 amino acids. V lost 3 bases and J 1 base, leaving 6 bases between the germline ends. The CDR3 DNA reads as TGTGCCAGCAGCTTCGACAGGAACACTGAAGCTTTCTTT. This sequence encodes CASSFDRNTEAFF.